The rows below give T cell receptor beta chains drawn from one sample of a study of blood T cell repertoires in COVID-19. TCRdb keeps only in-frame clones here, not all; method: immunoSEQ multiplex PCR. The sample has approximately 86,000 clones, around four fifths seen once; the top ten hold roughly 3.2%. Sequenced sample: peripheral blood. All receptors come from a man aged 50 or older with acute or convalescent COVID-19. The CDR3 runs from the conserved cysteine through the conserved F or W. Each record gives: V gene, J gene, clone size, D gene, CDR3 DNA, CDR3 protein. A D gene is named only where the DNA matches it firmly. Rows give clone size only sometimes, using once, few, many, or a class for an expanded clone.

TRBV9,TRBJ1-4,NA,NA,TGTGCCAGCAGCGTAATGGCGGCCGCAACTAATGAAAAACTGTTTTTT,CASSVMAAATNEKLFF
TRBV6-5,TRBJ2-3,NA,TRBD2,TGTGCCAGCAGTTACCTGACTAGCGCCAATACGCAGTATTTT,CASSYLTSANTQYF
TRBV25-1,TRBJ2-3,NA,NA,TGTGCCAGCAACGCCAGGGGAAGGACAGATACGCAGTATTTT,CASNARGRTDTQYF
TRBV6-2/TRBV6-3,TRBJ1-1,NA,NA,TGTGCCAGCAGTCCCGGGAGGGAGGGCACTGAAGCTTTCTTT,CASSPGREGTEAFF
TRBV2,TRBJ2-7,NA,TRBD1,TGTGCCAGCAGGTGGACAGGGGACTACGAGCAGTACTTC,CASRWTGDYEQYF
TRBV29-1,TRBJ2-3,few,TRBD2,TGCAGCGTTGCACTAGCGGGGGAGGGGGCTACGCAGTATTTT,CSVALAGEGATQYF
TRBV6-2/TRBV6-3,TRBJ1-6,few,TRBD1,TGTGCCAGCAGTCCGGGACAGTTGAATTCACCCCTCCACTTT,CASSPGQLNSPLHF
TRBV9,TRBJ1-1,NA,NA,TGTGCCAGCAGCGTAGTACCCTTACGGGGGTTGGACACTGAAGCTTTCTTT,CASSVVPLRGLDTEAFF
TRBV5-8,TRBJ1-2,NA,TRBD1,TGTGCCAGCAGCTTCGACAGGGCGTCTAACTATGGCTACACCTTC,CASSFDRASNYGYTF
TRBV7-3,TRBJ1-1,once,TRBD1,TGTGCCAGCAGCCCACAGGGGGCTTACACTGAAGCTTTCTTT,CASSPQGAYTEAFF
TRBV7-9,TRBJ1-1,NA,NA,TGTGCCAGCAGCCGCAGAAGTCTGAACACTGAAGCTTTCTTT,CASSRRSLNTEAFF
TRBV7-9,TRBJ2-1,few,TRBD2,TGTGCCAGCAGCTTAGGAAACGGGACTAGCGGAGGAAACTACAATGAGCAGTTCTTC,CASSLGNGTSGGNYNEQFF
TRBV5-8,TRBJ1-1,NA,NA,TGTGCCAGCAGCTTTGGCCAGAACACTGAAGCTTTCTTT,CASSFGQNTEAFF
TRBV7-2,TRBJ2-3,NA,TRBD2,TGTGCCAGCAGCTTAAACGGGAGGAGCACAGATACGCAGTATTTT,CASSLNGRSTDTQYF
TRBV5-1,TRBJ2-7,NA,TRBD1,TGCGCCAGCAGCTACCGGGACAGGGCCAGGGAGCAGTACTTC,CASSYRDRAREQYF